This entry describes one TCR beta chain. Antigen unknown. The data derive from a study of chemoradiotherapy in HPV16-positive cancers. V shed 0 bases, J shed 3 bases, and the junction held 5 bases outside the gene matches. The germline V gene has CDR1 LGHNA and CDR2 YSLEER. The CDR3 is 16 amino acids. Repeated repertoire sampling spanned the course of chemoradiotherapy. Study results and caveats: Functional assays defining HPV-specific T cells used only two HPV16-positive patients.

Only in-frame clones appear in the TCRdb table, and some are missing; sequencing was by immunoSEQ multiplex PCR. The repertoire holds around 14,000 clones, more than 75% seen once, with about 2.5% in the top ten. The clonotype originates from a human donor with HPV-associated anogenital cancer. The chain has TRBV4-3 and TRBJ2-3; TRBD2 matches at 8 bases. This specimen consisted of blood, obtained from a patient who underwent chemoradiotherapy. The CDR3 spells CASSQDLQRGTDTQYF. Written as DNA, the CDR3 is TGCGCCAGCAGCCAAGATCTCCAGCGGGGGACAGATACGCAGTATTTT.